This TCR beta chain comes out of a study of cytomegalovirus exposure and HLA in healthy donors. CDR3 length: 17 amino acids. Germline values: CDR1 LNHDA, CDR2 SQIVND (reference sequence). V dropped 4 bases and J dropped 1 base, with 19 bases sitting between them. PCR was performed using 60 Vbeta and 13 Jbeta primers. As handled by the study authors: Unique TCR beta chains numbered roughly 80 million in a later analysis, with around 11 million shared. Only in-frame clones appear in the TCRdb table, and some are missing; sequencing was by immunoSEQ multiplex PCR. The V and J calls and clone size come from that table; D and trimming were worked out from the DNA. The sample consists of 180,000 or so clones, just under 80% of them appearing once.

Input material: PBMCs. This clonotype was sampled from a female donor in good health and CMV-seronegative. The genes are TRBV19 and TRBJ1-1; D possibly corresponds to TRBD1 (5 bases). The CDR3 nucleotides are TGTGCCAGTAGTACCCGCCACGTGGGAGGGGAGAACACTGAAGCTTTCTTT. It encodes CASSTRHVGGENTEAFF.